The rows below give T cell receptor beta chains drawn from one sample of a study of cytomegalovirus exposure and HLA in healthy donors. The data were produced by immunoSEQ multiplex PCR, yet TCRdb's version contains in-frame clones alone and is incomplete. The sample comprises almost 70,000 clones, approximately 96% of which are singletons, and 4.5% rests with the top ten. The sample comprised PBMCs. The receptor source for this set is a woman aged 18-29 years in good health and CMV-seropositive. The CDR3 runs from the conserved cysteine through the conserved F or W. The order of the fields is D gene, clone size, J gene, V gene, CDR3 DNA, CDR3 protein. The D gene is left open where the match is weak. Some rows mark clone size as missing; the rest say once, few, many or name a class of expanded clone.

TRBD1 . TRBJ1-5 TRBV15 TGTGCCACCAGCGGGGGGACAGGGGGCAATCAGCCCCAGCATTTT CATSGGTGGNQPQHF
TRBD1 . TRBJ2-1 TRBV16 TGTGCCAGCAGCCAATTGTCAGGGGGATACAATGAGCAGTTCTTC CASSQLSGGYNEQFF
. . TRBJ2-7 TRBV28 TGTGCCAGCAGTTTATATGGCAGGGGTTACGAGCAGTACTTC CASSLYGRGYEQYF
. . TRBJ2-7 TRBV19 TGTGCCAGTAGTACAGGACTTACCGTCTCCTACGAGCAGTACTTC CASSTGLTVSYEQYF
TRBD1 . TRBJ2-4 TRBV7-9 TGTGCCAGCAGCCGGGGACAGGGGGCCAAAAACATTCAGTACTTC CASSRGQGAKNIQYF
. . TRBJ2-7 TRBV6-6 TGTGCCAGCAGTGCCCCGGGAGAGCAGTACTTC CASSAPGEQYF
. . TRBJ2-1 TRBV9 TGTGCCAGCAGCGTAGTTGGGGCTGGTAATGAGCAGTTCTTC CASSVVGAGNEQFF
. . TRBJ2-7 TRBV27 TGTGCCAGCAGTTGGAAGGGGAATTTGGGGGAGCAGTACTTC CASSWKGNLGEQYF
TRBD1 . TRBJ2-7 TRBV5-1 TGCGCCAGCAGCTGGGACAGAGCCTCCTACGAGCAGTACTTC CASSWDRASYEQYF
. . TRBJ2-1 TRBV10-3 TGTGCCATCAGTGACCCACCCAGGGATGAGCAGTTCTTC CAISDPPRDEQFF
. . TRBJ2-7 TRBV27 TGTGCCAGCAGACTTGCCGGGGTCGAGTCCTACGAGCAGTACTTC CASRLAGVESYEQYF
TRBD1 . TRBJ2-7 TRBV27 TGTGCCAGCTCAAGTCCGGGACAGGGGATCTACGAGCAGTACTTC CASSSPGQGIYEQYF
. . TRBJ2-7 TRBV5-1 TGCGCCAGCAGGCTTCACGGTTCCTACGAGCAGTACTTC CASRLHGSYEQYF
TRBD2 . TRBJ2-7 TRBV6-5 TGTGCCAGCAGTTACGCGGGAGGCCCCTACGAGCAGTACTTC CASSYAGGPYEQYF
. . TRBJ2-5 TRBV4-1 TGCGCCAGCAGCCAAGAGCAGGGGCGGGAGACCCAGTACTTC CASSQEQGRETQYF
TRBD2 . TRBJ2-2 TRBV27 TGTGCCAGCAGGACTAGCGGGAGCACCCCCGGGGAGCTGTTTTTT CASRTSGSTPGELFF
. . TRBJ2-3 TRBV15 TGTGCCACCAGCAGAGAAGCGGGTACGCACACAGATACGCAGTATTTT CATSREAGTHTDTQYF
TRBD1 . TRBJ2-7 TRBV15 TGTGCCACCAGCAGGACAGGGGGCTACGAGCAGTACTTC CATSRTGGYEQYF
. . TRBJ1-2 TRBV7-9 TGTGCCAGCAGCTTACGAGGGAATGACTACACCTTC CASSLRGNDYTF
TRBD1 . TRBJ2-7 TRBV28 TGTGCCAGCAGACACGGACAGGTCTTTGACGAGCAGTACTTC CASRHGQVFDEQYF
TRBD2 . TRBJ2-7 TRBV28 TGTGCCAGCAGCTGGGTCGGGACTAGCGGGAGGAAGGACGAGCAGTACTTC CASSWVGTSGRKDEQYF
TRBD1 . TRBJ1-4 TRBV5-1 TGCGCCAGCAGCTTGGATGCCGGACAGGGTAGAGAAAAACTGTTTTTT CASSLDAGQGREKLFF
. . TRBJ1-4 TRBV19 TGTGCCAGTAGTATGGGTGGCGCGGTTGAAAAACTGTTTTTT CASSMGGAVEKLFF
TRBD1 . TRBJ2-7 TRBV6-5 TGTGCCAGCAGTGGCCCCGGGACAGGGTCCTACGAGCAGTACTTC CASSGPGTGSYEQYF
. . TRBJ2-7 TRBV28 TGTGCCAGCAGGGTGGGGGGGGGCACTAGCTCCGAGCAGTACTTC CASRVGGGTSSEQYF
TRBD1 once TRBJ1-2 TRBV6-1 TGTGCCAGCAGTAGACAGGGGGATAACTATGGCTACACCTTC CASSRQGDNYGYTF
. . TRBJ2-7 TRBV30 TGTGCCTGGAGTCGAGTAGCGGAGGACTACGAGCAGTACTTC CAWSRVAEDYEQYF
TRBD2 . TRBJ2-1 TRBV12-5 TGTGCTAGTGGTTTGGTAATGACGAGGTCGGGACTAGCGGGAGTTGAGCAGTTCTTC CASGLVMTRSGLAGVEQFF
. . TRBJ2-7 TRBV5-1 TGCGCCAGCAGCTTGGGTTCTAGCCTCCCCTACGAGCAGTACTTC CASSLGSSLPYEQYF
TRBD1 . TRBJ2-7 TRBV7-9 TGTGCCAGCAGCCCGGGACAGGGAATCGACGAGCAGTACTTC CASSPGQGIDEQYF
. . TRBJ2-1 TRBV6-6 TGTGCCAGCAGTTTCGGGGGGCGAGGGGAGTACAATGAGCAGTTCTTC CASSFGGRGEYNEQFF
. . TRBJ2-2 TRBV25-1 TGTGCCAGCAAGGAGGGCAGAGGCGGGGAGCTGTTTTTT CASKEGRGGELFF
. . TRBJ2-6 TRBV30 TGTGCCTGGAGTGTACACAGGGACGGCGTCCTGACTTTC CAWSVHRDGVLTF
. . TRBJ2-5 TRBV28 TGTGCCAGCAGTGATAATGGGCGGACCCAGTACTTC CASSDNGRTQYF
TRBD1 . TRBJ2-3 TRBV28 TGTGCCAGCAGTTCCGAAGCGGGACAGGGGATCAGCACAGATACGCAGTATTTT CASSSEAGQGISTDTQYF
TRBD1 many TRBJ2-7 TRBV10-3 TGTGCCATCAGTGCCGGGACAGGGGGCATCTACGAGCAGTACTTC CAISAGTGGIYEQYF
TRBD1 . TRBJ1-2 TRBV6-1 TGTGCCAGCAGTGCGGGGACAGGGTATGGCTACACCTTC CASSAGTGYGYTF
TRBD2 . TRBJ2-7 TRBV6-5 TGTGCCAGCACTTGGGCTAGCGGGACTTACGAGCAGTACTTC CASTWASGTYEQYF
. . TRBJ2-5 TRBV19 TGTGCCAGTAGTACCACGGTGGCCGAGGCGACCCAGTACTTC CASSTTVAEATQYF
. . TRBJ2-4 TRBV7-2 TGTGCCAGCAGCTTGGGGCAGGCCAAAAACATTCAGTACTTC CASSLGQAKNIQYF
TRBD2 once TRBJ2-1 TRBV29-1 TGCAGCGTTCAGGGCACCGGGACTAGTCAAAATGAGCAGTTCTTC CSVQGTGTSQNEQFF
TRBD2 . TRBJ2-7 TRBV7-2 TGTGCCAGCGGACTAGCGGGGGTTTACGAGCAGTACTTC CASGLAGVYEQYF
. . TRBJ2-1 TRBV6-1 TGTGCCAGCAGTTTGAGTATCAATGAGCAGTTCTTC CASSLSINEQFF
. . TRBJ2-2 TRBV28 TGTGCCAGCAGTTTATCCCAGCCGGGACTTTATATCGGGGAGCTGTTTTTT CASSLSQPGLYIGELFF
. once TRBJ1-1 TRBV2 TGTGCCAGTAGCTGGGGCAGTCACACTGAAGCTTTCTTT CASSWGSHTEAFF
TRBD1 . TRBJ1-2 TRBV2 TGTGCCAGCAGCGAAGACAGGGAGAAAAGTGGCTACACCTTC CASSEDREKSGYTF
TRBD1 once TRBJ1-1 TRBV28 TGTGCCGGGGGAACCGGGACAGGGGTCTCGAACACTGAAGCTTTCTTT CAGGTGTGVSNTEAFF
TRBD2 . TRBJ2-7 TRBV6-1 TGTGCCAGCAGTGACGGCCCTAGCGGGATATACGAGCAGTACTTC CASSDGPSGIYEQYF
. . TRBJ2-5 TRBV11-3 TGTGCCAGCAGCCCGGACATCCAAGAGACCCAGTACTTC CASSPDIQETQYF